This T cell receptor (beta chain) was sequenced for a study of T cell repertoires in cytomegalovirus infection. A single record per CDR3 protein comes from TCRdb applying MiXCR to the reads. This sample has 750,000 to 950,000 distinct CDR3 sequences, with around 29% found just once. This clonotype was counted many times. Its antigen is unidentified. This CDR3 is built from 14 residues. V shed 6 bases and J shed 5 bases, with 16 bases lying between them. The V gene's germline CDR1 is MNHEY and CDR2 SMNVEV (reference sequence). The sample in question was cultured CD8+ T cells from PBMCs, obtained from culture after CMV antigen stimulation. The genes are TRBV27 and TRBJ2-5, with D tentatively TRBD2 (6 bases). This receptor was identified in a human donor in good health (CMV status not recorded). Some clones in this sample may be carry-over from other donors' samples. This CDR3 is CASRPSTSRETQYF. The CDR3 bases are TGTGCCAGCAGGCCCAGCACTAGCAGGGAGACCCAGTACTTC.